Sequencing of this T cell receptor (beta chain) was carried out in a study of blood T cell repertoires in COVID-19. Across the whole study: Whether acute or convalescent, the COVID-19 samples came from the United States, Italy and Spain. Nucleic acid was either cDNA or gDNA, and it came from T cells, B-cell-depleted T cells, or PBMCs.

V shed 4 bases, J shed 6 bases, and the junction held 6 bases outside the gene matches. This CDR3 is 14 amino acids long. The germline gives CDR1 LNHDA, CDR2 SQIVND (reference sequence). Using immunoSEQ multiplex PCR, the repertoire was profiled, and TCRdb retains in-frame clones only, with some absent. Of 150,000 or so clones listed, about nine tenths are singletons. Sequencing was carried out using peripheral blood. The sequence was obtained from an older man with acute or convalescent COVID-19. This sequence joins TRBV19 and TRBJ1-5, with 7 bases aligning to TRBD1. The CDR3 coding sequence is TGTGCCAGTAGTACCCGGGACAGTGTTCAGCCCCAGCATTTT. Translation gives CASSTRDSVQPQHF.